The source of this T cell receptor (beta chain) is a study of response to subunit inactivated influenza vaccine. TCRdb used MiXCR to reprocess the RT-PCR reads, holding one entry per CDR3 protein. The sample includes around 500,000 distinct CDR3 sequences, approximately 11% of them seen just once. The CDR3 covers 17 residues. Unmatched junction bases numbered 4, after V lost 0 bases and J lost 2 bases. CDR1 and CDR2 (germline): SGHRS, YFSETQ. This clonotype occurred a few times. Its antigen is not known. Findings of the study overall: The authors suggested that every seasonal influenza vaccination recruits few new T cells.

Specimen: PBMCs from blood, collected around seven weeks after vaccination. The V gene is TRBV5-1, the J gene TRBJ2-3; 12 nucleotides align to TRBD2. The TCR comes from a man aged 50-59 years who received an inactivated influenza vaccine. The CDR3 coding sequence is TGCGCCAGCAGCTTGGTGGCTAGCGGGGGGGCCACAGATACGCAGTATTTT. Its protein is CASSLVASGGATDTQYF.